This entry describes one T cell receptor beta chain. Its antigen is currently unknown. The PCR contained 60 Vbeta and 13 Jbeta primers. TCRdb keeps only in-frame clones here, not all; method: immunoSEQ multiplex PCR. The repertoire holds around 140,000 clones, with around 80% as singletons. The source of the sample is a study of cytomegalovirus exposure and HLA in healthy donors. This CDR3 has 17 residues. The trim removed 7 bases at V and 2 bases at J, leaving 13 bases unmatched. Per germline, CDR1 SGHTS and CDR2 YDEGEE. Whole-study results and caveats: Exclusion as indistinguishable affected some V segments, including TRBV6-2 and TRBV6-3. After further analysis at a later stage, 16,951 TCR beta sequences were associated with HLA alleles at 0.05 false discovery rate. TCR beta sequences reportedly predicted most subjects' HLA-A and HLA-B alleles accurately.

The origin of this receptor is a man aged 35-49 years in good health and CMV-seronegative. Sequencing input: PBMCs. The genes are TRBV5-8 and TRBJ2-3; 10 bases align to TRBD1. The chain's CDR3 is CASAAGQGRRNTDTQYF. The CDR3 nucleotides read TGTGCCAGCGCCGCGGGACAGGGGCGACGAAACACAGATACGCAGTATTTT.